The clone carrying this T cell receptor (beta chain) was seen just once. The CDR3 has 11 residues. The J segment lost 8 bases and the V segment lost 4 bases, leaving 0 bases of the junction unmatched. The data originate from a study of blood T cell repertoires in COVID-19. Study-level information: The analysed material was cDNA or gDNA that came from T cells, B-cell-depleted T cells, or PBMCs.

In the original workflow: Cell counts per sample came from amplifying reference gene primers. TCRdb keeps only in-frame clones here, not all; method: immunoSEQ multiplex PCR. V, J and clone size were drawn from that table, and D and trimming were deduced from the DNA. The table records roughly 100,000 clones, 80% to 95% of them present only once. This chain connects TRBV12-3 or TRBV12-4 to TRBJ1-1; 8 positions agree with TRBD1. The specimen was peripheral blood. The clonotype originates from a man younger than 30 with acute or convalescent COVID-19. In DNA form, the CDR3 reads TGTGCCAGCAGTTGGGACAGGGAAGCTTTCTTT. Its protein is CASSWDREAFF.